This TCR beta chain was recovered during a study of blood T cell repertoires in COVID-19. Study-level background: There were acute and convalescent COVID-19 samples, and they came from the United States, Italy and Spain. PBMCs, B-cell-depleted T cells, or T cells provided the cDNA or gDNA that made up the material.

Per the original data handling: Estimation of nucleated cell counts relied on the amplification of reference gene primers. Profiling relied on immunoSEQ multiplex PCR, and the TCRdb table lists in-frame clones only, not all of them. Clone size and V and J calls were adopted from that table, with D and trimming inferred from the DNA. The sample lists over 200,000 clones; approximately 90% were seen once. The trim removed 5 bases at V and 4 bases at J, leaving 7 bases unmatched. CDR1 is SEHNR and CDR2 is FQNEAQ in the germline V gene (reference sequence). The CDR3 is 15 residues long. This clonotype was sampled from a woman aged 40 to 49 who had recovered from COVID-19. V gene TRBV7-9 combines with J gene TRBJ1-2; 10 bases match TRBD1. The specimen was peripheral blood. CDR3 nucleotide sequence: TGTGCCAGCAGCCTAGACAGGGGGCTTGGCTATGGCTACACCTTC. It encodes CASSLDRGLGYGYTF.